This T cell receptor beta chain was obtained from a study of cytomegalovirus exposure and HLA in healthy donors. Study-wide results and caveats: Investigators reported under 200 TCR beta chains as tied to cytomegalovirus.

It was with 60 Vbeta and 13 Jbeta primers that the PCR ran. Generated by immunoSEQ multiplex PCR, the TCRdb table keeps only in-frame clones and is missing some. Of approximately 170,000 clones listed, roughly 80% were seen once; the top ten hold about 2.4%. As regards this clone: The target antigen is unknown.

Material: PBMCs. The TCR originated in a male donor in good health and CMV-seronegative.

In nucleotides, the CDR3 is TGCGCCAGCAGCTTGGTGGTAGCGGGAGGTGATGAGCAGTACTTC. Protein product: CASSLVVAGGDEQYF. The chain couples TRBV5-1 to TRBJ2-7; 10 bases match TRBD2. The CDR3 spans 15 residues. Per germline, CDR1 SGHRS and CDR2 YFSETQ. With 0 bases clipped from V and 7 bases from J, the junction kept 7 bases outside the gene matches.